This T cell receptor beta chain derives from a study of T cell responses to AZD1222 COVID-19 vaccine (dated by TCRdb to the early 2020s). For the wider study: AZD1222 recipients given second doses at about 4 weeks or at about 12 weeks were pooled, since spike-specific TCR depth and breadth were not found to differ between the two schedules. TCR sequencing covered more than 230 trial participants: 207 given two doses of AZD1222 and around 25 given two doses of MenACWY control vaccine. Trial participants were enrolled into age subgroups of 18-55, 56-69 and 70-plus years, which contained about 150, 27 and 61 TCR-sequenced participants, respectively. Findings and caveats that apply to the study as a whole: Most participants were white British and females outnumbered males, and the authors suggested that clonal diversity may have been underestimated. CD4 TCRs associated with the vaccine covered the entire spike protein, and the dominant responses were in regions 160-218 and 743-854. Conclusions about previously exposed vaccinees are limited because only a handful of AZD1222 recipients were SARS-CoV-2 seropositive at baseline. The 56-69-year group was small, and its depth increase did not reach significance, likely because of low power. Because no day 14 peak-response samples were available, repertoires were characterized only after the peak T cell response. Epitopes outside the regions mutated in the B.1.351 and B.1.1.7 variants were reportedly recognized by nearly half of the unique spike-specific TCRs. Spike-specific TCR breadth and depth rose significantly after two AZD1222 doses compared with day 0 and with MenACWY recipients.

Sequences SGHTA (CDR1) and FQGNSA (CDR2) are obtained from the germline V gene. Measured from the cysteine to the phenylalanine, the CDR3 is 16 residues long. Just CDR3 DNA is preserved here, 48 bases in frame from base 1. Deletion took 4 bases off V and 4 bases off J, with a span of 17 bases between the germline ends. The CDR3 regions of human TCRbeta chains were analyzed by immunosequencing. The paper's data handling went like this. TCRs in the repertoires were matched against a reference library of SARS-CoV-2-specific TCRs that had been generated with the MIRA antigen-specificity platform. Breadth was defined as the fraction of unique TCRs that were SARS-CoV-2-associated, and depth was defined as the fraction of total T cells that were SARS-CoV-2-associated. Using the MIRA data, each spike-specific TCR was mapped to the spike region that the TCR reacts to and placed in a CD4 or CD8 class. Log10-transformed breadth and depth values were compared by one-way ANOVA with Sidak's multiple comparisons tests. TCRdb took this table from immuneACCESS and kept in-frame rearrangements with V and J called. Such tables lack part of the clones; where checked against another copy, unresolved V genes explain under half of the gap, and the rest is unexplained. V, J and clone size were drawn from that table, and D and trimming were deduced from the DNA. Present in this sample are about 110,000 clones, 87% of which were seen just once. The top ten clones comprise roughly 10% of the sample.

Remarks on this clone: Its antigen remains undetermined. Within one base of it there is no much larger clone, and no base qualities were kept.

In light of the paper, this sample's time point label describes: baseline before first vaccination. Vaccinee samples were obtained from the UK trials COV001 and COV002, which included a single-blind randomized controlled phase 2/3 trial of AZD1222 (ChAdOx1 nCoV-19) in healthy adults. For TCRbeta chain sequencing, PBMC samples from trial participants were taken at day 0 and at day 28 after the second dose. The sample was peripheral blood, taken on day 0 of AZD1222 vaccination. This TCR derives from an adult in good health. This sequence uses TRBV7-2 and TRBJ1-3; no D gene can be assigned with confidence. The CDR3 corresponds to CASSSLRQVGGNTIYF. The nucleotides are TGTGCCAGCAGCTCCCTCCGACAAGTTGGGGGAAACACCATATATTTT.